Detailed here is one T cell receptor beta chain. This record comes from a study of cytomegalovirus exposure and HLA in healthy donors. This CDR3 comprises 15 residues. V was shortened by 5 bases and J by 3 bases, with 17 bases between the two germline ends. Germline V gene lookup returns CDR1 SGHTA and CDR2 FQGTGA. The table came from immunoSEQ multiplex PCR; TCRdb's copy has only in-frame clones and leaves some out. Seen here are more than 250,000 clones, 75% to 90% observed once, and the top ten hold about 1.2%. The rearrangement links TRBV7-3 to TRBJ2-7, with D perhaps matching TRBD2 (6 bases). This receptor was taken from a woman in her 30s in good health and CMV-seropositive. Sequences were obtained from PBMCs. In DNA, the CDR3 is TGTGCCAGCAGCATAAGTCCCGGGAGTAGCTACGAGCAGTACTTC. Protein product: CASSISPGSSYEQYF.